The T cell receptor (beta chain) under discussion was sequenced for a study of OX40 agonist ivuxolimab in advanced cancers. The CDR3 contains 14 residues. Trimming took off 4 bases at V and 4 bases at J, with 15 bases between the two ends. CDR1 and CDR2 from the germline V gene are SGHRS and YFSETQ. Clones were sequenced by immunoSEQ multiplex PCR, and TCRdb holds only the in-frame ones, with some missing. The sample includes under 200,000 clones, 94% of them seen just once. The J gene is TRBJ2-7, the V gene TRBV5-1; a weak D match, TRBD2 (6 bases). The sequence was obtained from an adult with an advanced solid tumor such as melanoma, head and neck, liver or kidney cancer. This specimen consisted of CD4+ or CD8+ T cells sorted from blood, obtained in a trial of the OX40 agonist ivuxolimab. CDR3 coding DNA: TGCGCCAGCAGCGCTGCCGGGACTCGATACGAGCAGTACTTC. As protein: CASSAAGTRYEQYF.